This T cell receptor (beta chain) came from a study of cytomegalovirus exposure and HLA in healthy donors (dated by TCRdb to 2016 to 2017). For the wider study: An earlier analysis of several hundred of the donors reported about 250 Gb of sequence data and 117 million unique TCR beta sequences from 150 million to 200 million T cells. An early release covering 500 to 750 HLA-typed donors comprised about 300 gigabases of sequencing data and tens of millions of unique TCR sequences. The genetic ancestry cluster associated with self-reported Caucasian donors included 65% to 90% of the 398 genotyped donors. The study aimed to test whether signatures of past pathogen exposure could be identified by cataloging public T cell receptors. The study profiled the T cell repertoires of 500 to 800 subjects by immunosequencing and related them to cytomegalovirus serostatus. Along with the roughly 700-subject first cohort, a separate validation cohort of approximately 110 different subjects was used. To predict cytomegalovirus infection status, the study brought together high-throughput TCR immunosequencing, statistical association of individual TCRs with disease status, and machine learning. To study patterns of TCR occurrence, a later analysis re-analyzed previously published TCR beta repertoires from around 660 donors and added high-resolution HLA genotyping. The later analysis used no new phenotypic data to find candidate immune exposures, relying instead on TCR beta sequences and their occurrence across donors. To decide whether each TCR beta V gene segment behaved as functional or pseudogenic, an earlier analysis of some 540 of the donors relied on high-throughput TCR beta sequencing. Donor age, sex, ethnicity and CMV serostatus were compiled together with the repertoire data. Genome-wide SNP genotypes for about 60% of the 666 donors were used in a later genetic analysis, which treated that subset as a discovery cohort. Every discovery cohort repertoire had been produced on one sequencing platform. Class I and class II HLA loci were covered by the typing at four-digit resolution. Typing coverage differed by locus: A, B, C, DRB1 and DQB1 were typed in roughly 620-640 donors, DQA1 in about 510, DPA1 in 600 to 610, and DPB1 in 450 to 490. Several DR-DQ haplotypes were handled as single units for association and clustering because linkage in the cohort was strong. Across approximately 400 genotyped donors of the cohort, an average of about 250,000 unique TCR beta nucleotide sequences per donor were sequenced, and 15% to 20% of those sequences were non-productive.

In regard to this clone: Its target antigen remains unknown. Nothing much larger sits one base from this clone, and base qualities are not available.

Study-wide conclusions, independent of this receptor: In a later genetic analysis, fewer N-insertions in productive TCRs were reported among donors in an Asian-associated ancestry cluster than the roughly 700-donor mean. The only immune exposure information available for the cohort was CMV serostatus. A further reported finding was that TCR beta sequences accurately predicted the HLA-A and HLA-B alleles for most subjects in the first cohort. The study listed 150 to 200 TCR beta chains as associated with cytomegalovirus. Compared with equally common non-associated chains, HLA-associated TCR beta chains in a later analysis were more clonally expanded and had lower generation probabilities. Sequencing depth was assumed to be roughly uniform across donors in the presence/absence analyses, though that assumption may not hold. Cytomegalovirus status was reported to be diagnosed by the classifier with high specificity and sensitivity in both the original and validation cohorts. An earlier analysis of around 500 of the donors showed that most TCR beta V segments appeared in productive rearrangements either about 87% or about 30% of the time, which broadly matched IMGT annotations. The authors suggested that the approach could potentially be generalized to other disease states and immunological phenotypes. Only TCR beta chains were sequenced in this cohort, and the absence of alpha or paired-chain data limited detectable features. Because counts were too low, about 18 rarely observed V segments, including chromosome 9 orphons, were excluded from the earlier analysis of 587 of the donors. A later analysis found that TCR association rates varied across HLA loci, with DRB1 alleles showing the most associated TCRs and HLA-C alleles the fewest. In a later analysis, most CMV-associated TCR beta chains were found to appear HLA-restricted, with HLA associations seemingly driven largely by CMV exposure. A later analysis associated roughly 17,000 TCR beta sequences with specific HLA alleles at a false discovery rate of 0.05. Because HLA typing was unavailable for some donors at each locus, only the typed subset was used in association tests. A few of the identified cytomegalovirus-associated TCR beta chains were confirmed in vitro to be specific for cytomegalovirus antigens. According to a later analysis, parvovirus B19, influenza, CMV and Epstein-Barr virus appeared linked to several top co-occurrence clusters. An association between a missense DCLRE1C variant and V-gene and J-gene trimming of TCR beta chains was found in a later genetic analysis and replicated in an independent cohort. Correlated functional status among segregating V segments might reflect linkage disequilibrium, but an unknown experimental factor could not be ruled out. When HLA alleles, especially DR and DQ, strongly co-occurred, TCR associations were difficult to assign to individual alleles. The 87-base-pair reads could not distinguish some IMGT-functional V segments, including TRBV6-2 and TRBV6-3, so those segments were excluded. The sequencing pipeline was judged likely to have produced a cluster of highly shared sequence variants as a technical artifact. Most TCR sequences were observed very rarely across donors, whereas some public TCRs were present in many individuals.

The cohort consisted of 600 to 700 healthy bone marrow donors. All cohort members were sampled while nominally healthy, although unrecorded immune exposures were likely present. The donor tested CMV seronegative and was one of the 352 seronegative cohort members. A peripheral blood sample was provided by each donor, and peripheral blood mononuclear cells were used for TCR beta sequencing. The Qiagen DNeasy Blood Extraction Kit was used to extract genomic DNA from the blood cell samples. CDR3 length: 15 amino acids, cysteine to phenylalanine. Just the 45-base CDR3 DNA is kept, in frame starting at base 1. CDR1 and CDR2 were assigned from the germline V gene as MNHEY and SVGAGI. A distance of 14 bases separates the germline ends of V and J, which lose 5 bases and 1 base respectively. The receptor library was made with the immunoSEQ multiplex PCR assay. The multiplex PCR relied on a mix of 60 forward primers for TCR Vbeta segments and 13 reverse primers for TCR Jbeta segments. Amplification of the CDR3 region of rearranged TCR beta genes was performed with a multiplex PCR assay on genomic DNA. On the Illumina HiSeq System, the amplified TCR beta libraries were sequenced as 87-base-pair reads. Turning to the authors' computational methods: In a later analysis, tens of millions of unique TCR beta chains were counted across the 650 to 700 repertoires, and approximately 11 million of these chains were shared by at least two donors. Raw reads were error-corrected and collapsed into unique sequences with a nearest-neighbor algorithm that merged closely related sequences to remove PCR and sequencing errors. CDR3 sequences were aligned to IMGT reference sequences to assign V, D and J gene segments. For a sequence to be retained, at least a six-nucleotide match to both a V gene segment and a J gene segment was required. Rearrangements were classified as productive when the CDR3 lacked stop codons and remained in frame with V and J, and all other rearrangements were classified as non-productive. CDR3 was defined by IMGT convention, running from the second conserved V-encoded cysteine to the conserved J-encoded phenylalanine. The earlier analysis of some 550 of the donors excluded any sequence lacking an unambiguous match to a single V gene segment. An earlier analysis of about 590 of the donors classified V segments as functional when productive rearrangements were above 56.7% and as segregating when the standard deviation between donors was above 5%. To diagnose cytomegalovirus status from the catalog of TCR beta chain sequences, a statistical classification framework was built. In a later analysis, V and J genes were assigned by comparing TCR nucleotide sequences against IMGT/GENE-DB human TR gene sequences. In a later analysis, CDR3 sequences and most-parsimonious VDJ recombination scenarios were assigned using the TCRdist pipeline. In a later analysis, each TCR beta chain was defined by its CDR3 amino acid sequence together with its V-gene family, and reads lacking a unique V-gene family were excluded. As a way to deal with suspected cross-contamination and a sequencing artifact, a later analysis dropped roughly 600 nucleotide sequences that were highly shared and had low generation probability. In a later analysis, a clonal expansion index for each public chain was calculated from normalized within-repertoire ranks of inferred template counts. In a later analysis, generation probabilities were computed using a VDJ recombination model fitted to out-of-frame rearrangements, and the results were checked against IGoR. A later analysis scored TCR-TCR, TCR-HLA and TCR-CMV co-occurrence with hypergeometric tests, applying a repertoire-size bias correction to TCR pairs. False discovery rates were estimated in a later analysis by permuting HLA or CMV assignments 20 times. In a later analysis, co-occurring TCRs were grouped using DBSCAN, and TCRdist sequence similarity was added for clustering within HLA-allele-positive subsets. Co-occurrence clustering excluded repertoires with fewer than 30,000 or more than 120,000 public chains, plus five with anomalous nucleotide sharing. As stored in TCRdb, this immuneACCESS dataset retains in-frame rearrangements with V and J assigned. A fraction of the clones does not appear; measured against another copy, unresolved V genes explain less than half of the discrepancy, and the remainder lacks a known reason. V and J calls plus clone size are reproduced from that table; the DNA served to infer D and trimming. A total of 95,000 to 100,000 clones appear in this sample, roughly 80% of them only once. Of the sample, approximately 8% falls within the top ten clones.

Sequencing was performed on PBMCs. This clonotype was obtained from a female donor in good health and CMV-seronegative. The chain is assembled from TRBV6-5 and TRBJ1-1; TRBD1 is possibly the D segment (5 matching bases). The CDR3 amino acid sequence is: CASSTWERGNTEAFF. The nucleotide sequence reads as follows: TGTGCCAGCAGTACCTGGGAAAGGGGGAACACTGAAGCTTTCTTT.